The rows below give T cell receptor beta chains drawn from one sample of a study of Graves' ophthalmopathy and Graves' hyperthyroidism. From the multiplex PCR reads, TCRdb called clonotypes with MiXCR, one entry per CDR3 protein. The sample lists roughly 1.1 million distinct CDR3 sequences; approximately 35% were seen once. Sequencing was carried out using peripheral blood or thyroid tissue (not recorded which). The receptors were sampled from an adult man with Graves' hyperthyroidism. CDR3s include the opening cysteine and the closing phenylalanine or tryptophan. The D gene is left open where the match is weak. Not every row has a clone size; where given, it reads once, few, many or a size class.

abundance	len	d_gene	v_gene	j_gene	CDR3aa	CDR3nt
many	11	TRBD1	TRBV2	TRBJ2-7	CASLDRAEQYF	TGTGCCAGCTTGGACAGGGCCGAGCAGTACTTC
-	16	TRBD2	TRBV20-1	TRBJ2-7	CSARHRWSGGKYEQYF	TGCAGTGCTAGGCACCGGTGGAGCGGGGGGAAATACGAGCAGTACTTC
-	12	-	TRBV20-1	TRBJ2-7	CSARGLSDEQYF	TGCAGTGCTAGGGGGCTCTCAGACGAGCAGTACTTC
-	14	-	TRBV6-6	TRBJ1-1	CASSQARMNTEAFF	TGTGCCAGCAGCCAAGCCAGGATGAACACTGAAGCTTTCTTT
once	20	TRBD2	TRBV7-2	TRBJ2-5	CASSLARNLGLAGGKETQYF	TGTGCCAGCAGCTTAGCTCGTAACCTTGGACTAGCGGGAGGGAAAGAGACCCAGTACTTC
-	11	-	TRBV24-1	TRBJ2-3	CASQVTDTQYF	TGTGCCAGTCAAGTCACAGATACGCAGTATTTT
few	15	TRBD2	TRBV10-2	TRBJ2-2	CASSAGLAGAGELFF	TGCGCCAGCAGTGCCGGACTAGCGGGAGCCGGGGAGCTGTTTTTT
-	13	TRBD1	TRBV7-9	TRBJ2-5	CASSLGQGITQYF	TGTGCCAGCAGCTTGGGACAGGGTATCACCCAGTACTTC
many	14	-	TRBV29-1	TRBJ1-4	CSVELGKSSEKLFF	TGCAGCGTTGAACTCGGGAAATCGTCTGAAAAACTGTTTTTT
few	19	TRBD1	TRBV6-1	TRBJ2-6	CASSRVDRGLGSGANVLTF	TGTGCCAGCAGTCGGGTCGACAGGGGGCTCGGCTCTGGGGCCAACGTCCTGACTTTC